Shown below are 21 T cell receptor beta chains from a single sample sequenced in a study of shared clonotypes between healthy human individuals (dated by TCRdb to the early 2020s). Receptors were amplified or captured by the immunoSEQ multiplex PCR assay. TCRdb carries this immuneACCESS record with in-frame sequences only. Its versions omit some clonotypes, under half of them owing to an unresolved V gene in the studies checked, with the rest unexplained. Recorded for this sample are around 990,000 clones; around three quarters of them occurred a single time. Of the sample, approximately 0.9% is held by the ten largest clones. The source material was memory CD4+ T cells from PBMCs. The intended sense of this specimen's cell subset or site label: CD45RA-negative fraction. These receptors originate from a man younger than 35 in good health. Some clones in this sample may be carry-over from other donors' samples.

The CDR3 region is CASSIEAGGTDTQYF. CDR3 DNA: TGTGCCAGTAGTATAGAAGCGGGGGGCACAGATACGCAGTATTTT. The J gene is TRBJ2-3, the V gene TRBV19, with 8 bases lining up with TRBD2. The ends lost 0 bases at V and 1 base at J; junction bases unmatched: 0. CDR3 length: 15 residues. CDR1 and CDR2 from the germline V gene are LNHDA and SQIVND (reference sequence). Full variable domain (missing parts from reference TRBV19 and TRBJ2-3): DGGITQSPKYLFRKEGQNVTLSCEQNLNHDAMYWYRQDPGQGLRLIYYSQIVNDFQKGDIAEGYSVSREKKESFPLTVTSAQKNPTAFYLCASSIEAGGTDTQYFGPGTRLTVL.

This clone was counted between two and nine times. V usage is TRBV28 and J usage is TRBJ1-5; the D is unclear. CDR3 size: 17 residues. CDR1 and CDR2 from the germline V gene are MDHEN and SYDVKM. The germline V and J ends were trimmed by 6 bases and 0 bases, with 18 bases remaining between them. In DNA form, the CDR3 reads TGTGCCAGCAGGTTAGCTCGGACGGAGTATAGCAATCAGCCCCAGCATTTT. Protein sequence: CASRLARTEYSNQPQHF.

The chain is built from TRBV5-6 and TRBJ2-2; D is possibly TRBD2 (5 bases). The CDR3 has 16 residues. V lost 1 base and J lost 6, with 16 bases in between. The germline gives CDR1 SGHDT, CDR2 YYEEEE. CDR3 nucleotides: TGTGCCAGCAGCTTGAGCCCACTAGTTAATCCCGGGGAGCTGTTTTTT. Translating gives CASSLSPLVNPGELFF.

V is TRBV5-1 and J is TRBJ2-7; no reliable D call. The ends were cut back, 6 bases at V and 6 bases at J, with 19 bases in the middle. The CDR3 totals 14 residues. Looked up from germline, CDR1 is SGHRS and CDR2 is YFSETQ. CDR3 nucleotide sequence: TGCGCCAGCAAGGCCACCGCCGGCCTCGCCGAGCAGTACTTC. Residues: CASKATAGLAEQYF.

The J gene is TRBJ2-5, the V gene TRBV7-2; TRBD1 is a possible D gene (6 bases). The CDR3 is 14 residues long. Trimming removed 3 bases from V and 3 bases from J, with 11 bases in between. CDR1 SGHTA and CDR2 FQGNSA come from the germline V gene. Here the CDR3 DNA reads TGTGCCAGCAGCTTGGCCCACAGGGAAGAGACCCAGTACTTC. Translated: CASSLAHREETQYF.

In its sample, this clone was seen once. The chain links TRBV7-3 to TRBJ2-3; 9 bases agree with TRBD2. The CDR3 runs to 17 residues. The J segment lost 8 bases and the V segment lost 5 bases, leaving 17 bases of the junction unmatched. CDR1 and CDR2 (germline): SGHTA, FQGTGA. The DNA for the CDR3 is TGTGCCAGCAGCCTATTGGCCGTGCGGGAGGGCCTAGGTACGCAGTATTTT. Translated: CASSLLAVREGLGTQYF.

CDR3 amino acids: CASSLTGPLSGANVLTF. In DNA, the CDR3 is TGTGCCAGCAGCTTAACAGGGCCGCTCTCTGGGGCCAACGTCCTGACTTTC. The chain carries TRBV13 and TRBJ2-6, with a tentative D call TRBD1 (6 bases). The V and J ends lost 2 bases and 0 bases respectively, with 11 bases between them. Germline-derived CDR1 and CDR2 are PRHDT and FYEKMQ (reference sequence). This CDR3 is built from 17 residues.

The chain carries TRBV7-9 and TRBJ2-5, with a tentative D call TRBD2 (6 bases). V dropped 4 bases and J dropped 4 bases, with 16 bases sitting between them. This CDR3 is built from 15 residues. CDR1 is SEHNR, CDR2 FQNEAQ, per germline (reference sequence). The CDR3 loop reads CASSSTGTPGETQYF. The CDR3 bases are TGTGCCAGCAGCTCCACCGGGACTCCAGGAGAGACCCAGTACTTC.

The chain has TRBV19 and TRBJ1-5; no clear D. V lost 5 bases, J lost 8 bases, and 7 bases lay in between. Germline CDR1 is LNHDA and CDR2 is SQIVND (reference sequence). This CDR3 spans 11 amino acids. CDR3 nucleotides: TGTGCCAGTAGTGGCAGAGAGCCCCAGCATTTT. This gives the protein CASSGREPQHF.

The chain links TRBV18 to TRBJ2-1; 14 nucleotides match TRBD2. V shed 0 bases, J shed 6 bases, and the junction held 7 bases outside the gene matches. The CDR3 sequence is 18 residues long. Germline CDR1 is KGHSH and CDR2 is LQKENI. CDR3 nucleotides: TGTGCCAGCTCACCACCAGGACTAGCGGGAGGCTTTCTCAATGAGCAGTTCTTC. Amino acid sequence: CASSPPGLAGGFLNEQFF.

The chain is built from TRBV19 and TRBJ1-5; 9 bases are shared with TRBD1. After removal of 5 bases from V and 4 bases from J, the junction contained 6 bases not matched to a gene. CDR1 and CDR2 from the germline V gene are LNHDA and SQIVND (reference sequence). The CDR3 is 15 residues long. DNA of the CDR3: TGTGCCAGTAGTCCCCGGGACAGGGCGAATCAGCCCCAGCATTTT. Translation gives CASSPRDRANQPQHF.

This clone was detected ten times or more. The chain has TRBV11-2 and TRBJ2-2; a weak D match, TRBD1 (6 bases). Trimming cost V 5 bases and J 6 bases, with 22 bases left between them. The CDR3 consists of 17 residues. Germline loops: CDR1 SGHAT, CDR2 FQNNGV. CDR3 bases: TGTGCCAGCAGCCATATACAGGGCTCACGTAAGGCCGGGGAGCTGTTTTTT. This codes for CASSHIQGSRKAGELFF.

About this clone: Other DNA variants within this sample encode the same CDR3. CDR3 residues: CASSLTLNTEAFF. The CDR3 DNA reads as TGTGCCAGCAGTCTGACCTTGAACACTGAAGCTTTCTTT. The chain is built from TRBV11-3 and TRBJ1-1; D unresolved. The CDR3 is made up of 13 amino acids. V shed 6 bases and J shed 0 bases, with 8 bases lying between them. Germline CDR1 reads SGHNT; CDR2 reads YENEEA. The variable domain in full, completed from reference TRBV11-3 and TRBJ1-1, reads EAGVVQSPRYKIIEKKQPVAFWCNPISGHNTLYWYLQNLGQGPELLIRYENEEAVDDSQLPKDRFSAERLKGVDSTLKIQPAELGDSAVYLCASSLTLNTEAFFGQGTRLTVV.

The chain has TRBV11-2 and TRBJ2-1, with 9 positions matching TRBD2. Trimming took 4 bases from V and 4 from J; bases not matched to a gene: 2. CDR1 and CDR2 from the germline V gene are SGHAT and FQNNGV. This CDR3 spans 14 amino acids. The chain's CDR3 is CASSSTSGYNEQFF. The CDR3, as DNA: TGTGCCAGCAGCTCGACTAGCGGTTACAATGAGCAGTTCTTC.

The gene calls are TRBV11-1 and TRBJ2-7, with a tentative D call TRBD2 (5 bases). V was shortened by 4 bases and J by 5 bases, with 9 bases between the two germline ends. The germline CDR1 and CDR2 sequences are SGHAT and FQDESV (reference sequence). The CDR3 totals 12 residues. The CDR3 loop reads CASSSPGNEQYF. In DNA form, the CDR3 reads TGTGCCAGCAGCTCACCCGGGAACGAGCAGTACTTC.

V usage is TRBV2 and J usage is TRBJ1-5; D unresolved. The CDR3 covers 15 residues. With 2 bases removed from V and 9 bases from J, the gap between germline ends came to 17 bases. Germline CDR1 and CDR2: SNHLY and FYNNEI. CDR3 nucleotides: TGTGCCAGCAGTGAAAATATGGCAGCCTTATCGCCCCAGCATTTT. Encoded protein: CASSENMAALSPQHF.

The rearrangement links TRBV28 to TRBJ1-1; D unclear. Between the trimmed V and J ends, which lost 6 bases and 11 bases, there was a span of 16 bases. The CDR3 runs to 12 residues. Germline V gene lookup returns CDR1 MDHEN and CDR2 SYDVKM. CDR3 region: CASSRGPLYAFF. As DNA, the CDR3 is TGTGCCAGCAGCCGCGGCCCCTTATATGCTTTCTTT.

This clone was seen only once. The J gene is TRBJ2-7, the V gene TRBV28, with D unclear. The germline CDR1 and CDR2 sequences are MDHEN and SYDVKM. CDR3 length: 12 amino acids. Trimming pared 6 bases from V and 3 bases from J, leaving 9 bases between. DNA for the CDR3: TGTGCCAGCAGCGCCAGGCTCTACGAGCAGTACTTC. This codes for CASSARLYEQYF.

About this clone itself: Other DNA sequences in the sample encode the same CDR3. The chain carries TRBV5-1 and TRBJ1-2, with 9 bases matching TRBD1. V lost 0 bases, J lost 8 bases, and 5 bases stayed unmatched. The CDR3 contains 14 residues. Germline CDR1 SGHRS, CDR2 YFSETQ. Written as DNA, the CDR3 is TGCGCCAGCAGCTTGGGGGGACAGGGAAGCGGCTACACCTTC. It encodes CASSLGGQGSGYTF.

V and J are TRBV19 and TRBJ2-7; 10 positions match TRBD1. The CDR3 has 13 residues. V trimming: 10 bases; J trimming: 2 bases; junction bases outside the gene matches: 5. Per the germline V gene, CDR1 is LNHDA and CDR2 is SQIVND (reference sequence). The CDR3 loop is CATSGQGAYEQYF. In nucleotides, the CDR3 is TGTGCCACCTCCGGACAGGGGGCCTACGAGCAGTACTTC.

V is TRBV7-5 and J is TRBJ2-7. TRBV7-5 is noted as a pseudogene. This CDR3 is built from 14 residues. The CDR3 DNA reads TGTGTCAGAAGCCCCGACTGGGGTTTTTACGAGCAGTACTTC. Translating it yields CVRSPDWGFYEQYF.